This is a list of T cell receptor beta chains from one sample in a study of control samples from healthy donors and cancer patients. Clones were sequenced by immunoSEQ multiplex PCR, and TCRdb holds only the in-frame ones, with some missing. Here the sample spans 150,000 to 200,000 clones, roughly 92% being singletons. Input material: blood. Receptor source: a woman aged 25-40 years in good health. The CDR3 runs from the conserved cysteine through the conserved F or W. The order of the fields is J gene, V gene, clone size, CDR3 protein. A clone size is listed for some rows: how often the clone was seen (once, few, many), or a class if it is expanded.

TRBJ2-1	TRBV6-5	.	CASSPGLAGVVEQFF
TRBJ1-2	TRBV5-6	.	CASSSVGENYGYTF
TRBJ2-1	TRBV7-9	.	CASSTSGQSNEQFF
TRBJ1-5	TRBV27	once	CASSPHPQPGRPWSNQPQHF
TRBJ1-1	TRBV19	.	CASSRTGDGTEAFF
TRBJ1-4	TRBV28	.	CASRPPGAPGKLFF
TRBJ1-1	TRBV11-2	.	CASSVQRGGTEAFF
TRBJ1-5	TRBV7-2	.	CASSPNAGNQPQHF
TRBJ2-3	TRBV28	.	CASSSQGAQDTQYF
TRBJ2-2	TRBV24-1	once	CATSDPRSGGTTGELFF
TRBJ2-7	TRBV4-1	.	CASSQGPSGKSYEQYF
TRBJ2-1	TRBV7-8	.	CASSPAGGVNNEQFF
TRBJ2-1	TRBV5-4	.	CASSRVGASNTYNEQFF
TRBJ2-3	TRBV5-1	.	CASSLAGLAVYTDTQYF
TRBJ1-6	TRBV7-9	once	CASSSLSPGQGNSPLHF
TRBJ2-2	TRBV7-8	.	CASSRTGTSGRNTGELFF
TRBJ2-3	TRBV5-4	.	CASSLGTSSSDTQYF
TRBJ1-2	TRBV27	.	CASSQGSNYGYTF
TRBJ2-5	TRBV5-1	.	CASSLIGGVETQYF
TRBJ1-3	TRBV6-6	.	CASGGLYSGNTIYF
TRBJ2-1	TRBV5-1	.	CASSLGNEQFF
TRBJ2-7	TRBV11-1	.	CASSLGPRGANYEQYF
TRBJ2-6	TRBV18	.	CASSPLIPSSGANVLTF
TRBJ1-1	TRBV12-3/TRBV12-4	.	CASSFGANTEAFF
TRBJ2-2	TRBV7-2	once	CASSGFQLGELFF
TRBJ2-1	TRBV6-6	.	CASSPGLAGEGGREQFF
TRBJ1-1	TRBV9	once	CASSAPGGDTEAFF